Detailed here is one T cell receptor (beta chain). Its antigen is currently unknown. Roughly 10 milliliters of peripheral blood were drawn from each donor into EDTA-treated tubes. The data are from a study of blood T cells in healthy people across ages. Study-level results: Significant beta diversity loss was already apparent by age 40, declining roughly linearly.

Together with a sample-barcoded 5' primer, a J-beta primer mix was included in a second PCR lasting roughly 6 to 12 cycles. TCRdb recomputed calls from the 5' RACE reads with MiXCR, one row per CDR3 protein. The sample consists of 1.5 million or so distinct CDR3 sequences, approximately 43% of them appearing once. Trimming cost V 3 bases and J 4 bases; bases outside gene matches: 8. This CDR3 is built from 16 residues. Germline V gene lookup returns CDR1 MNHEY and CDR2 SVGEGT. The clonotype was recovered from a woman aged 18-29 years in good health. The chain employs TRBV6-2 or TRBV6-3 and TRBJ2-2, with 7 bases fitting TRBD1. Sequenced input: blood. CDR3 DNA: TGTGCCAGCAGTTATAGGGGGCGATCGGGCACCGGGGAGCTGTTTTTT. Protein product: CASSYRGRSGTGELFF.